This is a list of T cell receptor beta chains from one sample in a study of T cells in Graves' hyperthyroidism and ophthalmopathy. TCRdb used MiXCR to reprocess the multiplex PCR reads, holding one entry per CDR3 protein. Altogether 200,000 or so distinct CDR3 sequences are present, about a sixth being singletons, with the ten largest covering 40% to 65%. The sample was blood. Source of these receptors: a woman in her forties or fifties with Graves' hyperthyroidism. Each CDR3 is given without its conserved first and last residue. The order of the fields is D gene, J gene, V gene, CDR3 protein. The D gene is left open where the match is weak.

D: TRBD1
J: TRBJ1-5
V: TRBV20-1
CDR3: SAHRTGDQPQH

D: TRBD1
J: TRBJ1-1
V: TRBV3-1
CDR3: ASKYDRGSTEAF

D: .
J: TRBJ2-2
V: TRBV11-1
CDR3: ASSLPPAQGSTGELF

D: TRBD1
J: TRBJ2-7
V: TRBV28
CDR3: ASRGTGALLYEQY

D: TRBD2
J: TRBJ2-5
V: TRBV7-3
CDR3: ASSLNSGLAGQETQY

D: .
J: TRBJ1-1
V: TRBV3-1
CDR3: ASSLKTANTEAF

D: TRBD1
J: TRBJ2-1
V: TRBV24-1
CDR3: ATSETGTVNDEQF

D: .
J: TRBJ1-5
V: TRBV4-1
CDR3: ASSQEGRGDNQPQH

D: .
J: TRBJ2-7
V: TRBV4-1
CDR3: ASSQGGTDIYEQY

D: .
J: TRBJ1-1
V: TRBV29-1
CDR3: SVEYRADTEAF

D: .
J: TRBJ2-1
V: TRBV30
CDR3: AWSVQGTMRGNEQF

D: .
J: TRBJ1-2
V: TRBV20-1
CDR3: SALLPGRSGYT

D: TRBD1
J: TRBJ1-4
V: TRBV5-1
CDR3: ASSRDRGDEKLF

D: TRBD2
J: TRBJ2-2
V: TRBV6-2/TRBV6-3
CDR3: ASLGGSTGELF

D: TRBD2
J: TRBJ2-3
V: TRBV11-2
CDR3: ARTSGKSNTQY

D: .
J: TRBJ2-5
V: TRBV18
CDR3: ASSPSKKDGETQY

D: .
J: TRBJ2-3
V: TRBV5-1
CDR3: ASSSVSLDTQY

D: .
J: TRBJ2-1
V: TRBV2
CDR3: ASSEVSSIEQF

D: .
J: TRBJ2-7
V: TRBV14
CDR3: ASSQQVNLYEQY

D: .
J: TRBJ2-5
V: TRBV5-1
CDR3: ASSLSFAGKEETQY

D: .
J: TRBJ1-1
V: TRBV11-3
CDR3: ASSYNTQEAAF

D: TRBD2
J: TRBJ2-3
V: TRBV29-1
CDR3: SVRTSGSRTDTQY

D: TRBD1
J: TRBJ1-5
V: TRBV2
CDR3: ASSRDRGGNQPQH

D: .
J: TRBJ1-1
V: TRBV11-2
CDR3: ASSLDPSKRTEAF

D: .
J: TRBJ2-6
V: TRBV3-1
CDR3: ASSQDLVSGVNVLT

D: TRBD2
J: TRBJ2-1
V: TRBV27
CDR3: ASRAGMVGEQF

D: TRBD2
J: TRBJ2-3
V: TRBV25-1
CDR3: ASSEEREGQTDTQY

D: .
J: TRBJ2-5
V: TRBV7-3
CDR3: ASSLTVSGRETQY

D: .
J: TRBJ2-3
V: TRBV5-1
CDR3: ASSFSENTQY

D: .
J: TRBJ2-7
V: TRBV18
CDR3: TSSPTTSIYEQY

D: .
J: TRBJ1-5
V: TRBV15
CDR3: ATSRGGPWPQH

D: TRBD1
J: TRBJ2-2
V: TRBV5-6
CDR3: ASRSGRTGGTGELF

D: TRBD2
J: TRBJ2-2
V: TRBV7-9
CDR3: ASSSTSGSSGELF

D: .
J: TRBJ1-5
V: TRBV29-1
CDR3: SVVRLATHSNQPQH

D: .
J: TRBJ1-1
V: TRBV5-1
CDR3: ASSEGWGLGTEAL

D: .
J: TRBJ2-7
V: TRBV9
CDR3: ASSADGTISYEQY

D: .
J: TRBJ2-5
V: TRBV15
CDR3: ATSRKQETQY

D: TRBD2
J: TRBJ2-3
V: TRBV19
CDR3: ASSSGTSGFTDTQY

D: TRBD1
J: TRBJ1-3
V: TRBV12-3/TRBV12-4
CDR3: ASSIGTGRSGNTIY

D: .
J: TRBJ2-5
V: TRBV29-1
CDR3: SAEDSGQETQY

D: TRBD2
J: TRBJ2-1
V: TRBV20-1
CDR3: SASALTSGEGNEQF

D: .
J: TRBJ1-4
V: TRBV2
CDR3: ASTEGPTNEKLF

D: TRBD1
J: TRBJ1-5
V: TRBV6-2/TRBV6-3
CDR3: ASSSLKGAPGQPQH

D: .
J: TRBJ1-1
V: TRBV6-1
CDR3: ASSRVGGTEAF